The T cell receptor beta chain described here comes from a study of blood T cell repertoires in COVID-19. The CDR3 covers 17 residues. The germline V gene encodes CDR1 LNHDA and CDR2 SQIVND (reference sequence). V shed 0 bases and J 4 bases; nucleotides not matched to a gene: 7. Assignments of participants to cohorts depended upon their own reported clinical history. The method was immunoSEQ multiplex PCR; TCRdb's version includes in-frame clones alone and lacks a portion of them. Of about 170,000 clones in the sample, around nine tenths are singletons; the top ten hold under 0.85%. This TCR derives from a woman aged 18-35 years who had recovered from COVID-19. The chain uses TRBV19 and TRBJ2-1, with 9 positions matching TRBD2. The sequenced sample consisted of PBMCs or T cells enriched from blood (not recorded which). The CDR3 DNA reads TGTGCCAGTAGTATAGATCTGCCTAGCGGGAATTACAATGAGCAGTTCTTC. Amino acid sequence: CASSIDLPSGNYNEQFF.